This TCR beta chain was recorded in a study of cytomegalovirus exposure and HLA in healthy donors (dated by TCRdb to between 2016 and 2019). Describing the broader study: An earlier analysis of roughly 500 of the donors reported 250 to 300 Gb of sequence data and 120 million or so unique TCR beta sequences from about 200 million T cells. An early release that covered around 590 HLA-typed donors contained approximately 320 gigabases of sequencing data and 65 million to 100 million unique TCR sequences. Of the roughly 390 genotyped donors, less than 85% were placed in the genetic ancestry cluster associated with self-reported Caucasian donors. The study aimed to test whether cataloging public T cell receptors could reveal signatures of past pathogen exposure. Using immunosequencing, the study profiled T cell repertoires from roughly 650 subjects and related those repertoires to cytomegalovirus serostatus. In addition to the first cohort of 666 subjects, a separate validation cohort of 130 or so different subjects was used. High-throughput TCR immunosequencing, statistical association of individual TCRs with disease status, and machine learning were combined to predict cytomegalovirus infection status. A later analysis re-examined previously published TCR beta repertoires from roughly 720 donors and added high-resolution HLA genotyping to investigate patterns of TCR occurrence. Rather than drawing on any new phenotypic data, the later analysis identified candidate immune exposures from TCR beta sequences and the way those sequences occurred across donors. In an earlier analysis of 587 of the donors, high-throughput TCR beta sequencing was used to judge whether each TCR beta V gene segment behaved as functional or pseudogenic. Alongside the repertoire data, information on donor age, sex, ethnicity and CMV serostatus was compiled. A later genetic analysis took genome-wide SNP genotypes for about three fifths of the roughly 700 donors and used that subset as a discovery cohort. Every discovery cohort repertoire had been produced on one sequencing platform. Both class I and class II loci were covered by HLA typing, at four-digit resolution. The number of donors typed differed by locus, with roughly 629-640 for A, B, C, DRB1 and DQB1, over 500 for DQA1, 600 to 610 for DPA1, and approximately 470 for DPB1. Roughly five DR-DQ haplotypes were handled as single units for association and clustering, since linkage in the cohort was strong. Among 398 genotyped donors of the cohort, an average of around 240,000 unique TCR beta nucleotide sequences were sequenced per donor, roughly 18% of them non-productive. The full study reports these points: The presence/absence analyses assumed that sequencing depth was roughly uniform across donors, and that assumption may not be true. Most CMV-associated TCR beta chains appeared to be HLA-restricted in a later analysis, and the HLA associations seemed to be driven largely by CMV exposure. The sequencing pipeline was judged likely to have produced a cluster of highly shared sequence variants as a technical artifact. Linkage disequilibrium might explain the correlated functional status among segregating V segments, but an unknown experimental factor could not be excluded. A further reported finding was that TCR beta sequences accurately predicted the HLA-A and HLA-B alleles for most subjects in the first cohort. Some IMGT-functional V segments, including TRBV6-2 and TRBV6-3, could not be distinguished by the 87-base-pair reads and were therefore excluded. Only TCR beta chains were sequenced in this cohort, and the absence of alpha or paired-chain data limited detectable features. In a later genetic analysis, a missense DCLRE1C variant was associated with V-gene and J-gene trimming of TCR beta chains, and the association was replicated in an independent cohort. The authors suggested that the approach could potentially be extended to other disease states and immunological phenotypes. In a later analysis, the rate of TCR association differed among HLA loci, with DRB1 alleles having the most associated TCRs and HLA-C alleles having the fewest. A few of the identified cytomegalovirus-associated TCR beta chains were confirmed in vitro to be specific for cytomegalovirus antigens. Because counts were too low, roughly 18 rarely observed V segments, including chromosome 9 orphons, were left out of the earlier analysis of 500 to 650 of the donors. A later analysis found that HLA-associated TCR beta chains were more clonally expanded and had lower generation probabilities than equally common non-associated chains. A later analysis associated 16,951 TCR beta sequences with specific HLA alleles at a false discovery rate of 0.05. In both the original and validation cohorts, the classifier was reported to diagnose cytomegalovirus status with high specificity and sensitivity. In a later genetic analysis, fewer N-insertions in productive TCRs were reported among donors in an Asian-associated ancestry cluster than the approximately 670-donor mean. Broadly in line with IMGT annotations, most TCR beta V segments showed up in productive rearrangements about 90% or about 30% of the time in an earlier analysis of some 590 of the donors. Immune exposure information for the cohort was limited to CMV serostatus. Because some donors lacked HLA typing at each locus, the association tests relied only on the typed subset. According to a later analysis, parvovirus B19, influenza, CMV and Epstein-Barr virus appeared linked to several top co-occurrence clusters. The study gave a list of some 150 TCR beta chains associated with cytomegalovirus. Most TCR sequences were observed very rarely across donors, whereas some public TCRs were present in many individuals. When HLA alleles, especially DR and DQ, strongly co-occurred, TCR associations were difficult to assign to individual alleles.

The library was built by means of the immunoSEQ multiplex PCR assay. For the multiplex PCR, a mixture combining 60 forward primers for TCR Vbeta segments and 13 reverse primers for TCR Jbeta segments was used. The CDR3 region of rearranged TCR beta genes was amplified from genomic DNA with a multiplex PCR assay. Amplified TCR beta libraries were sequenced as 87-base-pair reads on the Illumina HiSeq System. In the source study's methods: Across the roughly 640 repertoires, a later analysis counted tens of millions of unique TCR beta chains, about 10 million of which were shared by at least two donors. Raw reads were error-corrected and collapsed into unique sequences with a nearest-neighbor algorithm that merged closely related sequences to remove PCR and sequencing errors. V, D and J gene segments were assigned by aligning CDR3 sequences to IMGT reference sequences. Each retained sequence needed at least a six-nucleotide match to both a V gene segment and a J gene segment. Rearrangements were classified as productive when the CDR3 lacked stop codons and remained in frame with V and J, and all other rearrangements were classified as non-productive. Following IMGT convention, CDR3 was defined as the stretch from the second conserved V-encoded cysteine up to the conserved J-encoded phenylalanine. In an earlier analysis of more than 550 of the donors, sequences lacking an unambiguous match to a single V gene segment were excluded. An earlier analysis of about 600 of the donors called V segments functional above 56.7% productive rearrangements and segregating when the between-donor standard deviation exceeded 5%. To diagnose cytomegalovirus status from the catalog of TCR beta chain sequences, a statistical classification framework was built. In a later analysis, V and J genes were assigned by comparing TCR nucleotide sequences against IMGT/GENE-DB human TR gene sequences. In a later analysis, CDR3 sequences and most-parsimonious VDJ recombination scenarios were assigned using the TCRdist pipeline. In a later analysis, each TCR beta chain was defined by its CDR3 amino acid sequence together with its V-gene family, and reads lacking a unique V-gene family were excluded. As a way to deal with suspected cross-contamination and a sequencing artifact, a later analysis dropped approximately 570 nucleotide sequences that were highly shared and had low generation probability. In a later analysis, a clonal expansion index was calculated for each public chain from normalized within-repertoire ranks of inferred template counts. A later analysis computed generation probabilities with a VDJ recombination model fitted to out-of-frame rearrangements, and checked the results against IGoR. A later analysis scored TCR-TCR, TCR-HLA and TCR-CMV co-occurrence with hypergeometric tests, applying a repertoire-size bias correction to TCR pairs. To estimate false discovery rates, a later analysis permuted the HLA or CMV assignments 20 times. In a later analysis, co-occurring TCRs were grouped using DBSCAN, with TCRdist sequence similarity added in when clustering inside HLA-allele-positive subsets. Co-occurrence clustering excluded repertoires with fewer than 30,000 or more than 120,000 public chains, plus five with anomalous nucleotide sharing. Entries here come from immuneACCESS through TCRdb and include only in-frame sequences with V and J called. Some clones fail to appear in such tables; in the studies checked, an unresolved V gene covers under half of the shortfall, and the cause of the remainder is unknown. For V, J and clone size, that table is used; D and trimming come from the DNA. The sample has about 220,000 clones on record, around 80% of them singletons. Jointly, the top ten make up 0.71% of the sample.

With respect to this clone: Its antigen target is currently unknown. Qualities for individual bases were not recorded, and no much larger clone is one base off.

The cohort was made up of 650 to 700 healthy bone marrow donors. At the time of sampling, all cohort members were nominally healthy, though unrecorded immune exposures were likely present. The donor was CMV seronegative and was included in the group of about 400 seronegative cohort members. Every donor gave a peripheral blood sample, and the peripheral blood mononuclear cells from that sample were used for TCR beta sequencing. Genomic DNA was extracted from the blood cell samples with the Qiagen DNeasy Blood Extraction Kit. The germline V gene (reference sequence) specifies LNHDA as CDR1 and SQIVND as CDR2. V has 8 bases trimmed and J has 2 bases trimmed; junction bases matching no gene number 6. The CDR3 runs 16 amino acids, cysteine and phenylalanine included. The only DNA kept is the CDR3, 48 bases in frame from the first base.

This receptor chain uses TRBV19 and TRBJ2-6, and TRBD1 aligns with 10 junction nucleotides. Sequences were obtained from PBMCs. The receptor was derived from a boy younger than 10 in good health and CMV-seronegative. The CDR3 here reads CASSGQGGPGANVLTF. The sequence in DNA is TGTGCCAGTTCTGGACAGGGGGGGCCTGGGGCCAACGTCCTGACTTTC.